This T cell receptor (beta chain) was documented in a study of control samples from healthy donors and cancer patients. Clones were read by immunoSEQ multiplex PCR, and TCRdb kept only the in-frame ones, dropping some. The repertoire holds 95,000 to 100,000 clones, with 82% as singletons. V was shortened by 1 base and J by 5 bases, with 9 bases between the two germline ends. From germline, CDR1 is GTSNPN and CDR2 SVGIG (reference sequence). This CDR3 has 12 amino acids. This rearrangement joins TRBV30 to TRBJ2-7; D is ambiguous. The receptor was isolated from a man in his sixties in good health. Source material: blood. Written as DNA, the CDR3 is TGTGCCTGGAGTGCCCCCATCAACGAGCAGTACTTC. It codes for CAWSAPINEQYF.